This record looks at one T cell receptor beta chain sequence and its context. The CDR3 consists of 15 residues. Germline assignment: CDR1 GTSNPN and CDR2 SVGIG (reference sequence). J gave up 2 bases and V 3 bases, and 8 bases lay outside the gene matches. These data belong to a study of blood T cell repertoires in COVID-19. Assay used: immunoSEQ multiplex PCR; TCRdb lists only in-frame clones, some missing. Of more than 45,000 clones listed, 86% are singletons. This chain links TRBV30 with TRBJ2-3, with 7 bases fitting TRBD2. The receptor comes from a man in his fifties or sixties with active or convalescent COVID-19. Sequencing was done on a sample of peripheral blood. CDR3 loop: CAWRLAAGPTDTQYF. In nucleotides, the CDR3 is TGTGCCTGGAGGCTCGCAGCGGGGCCCACAGATACGCAGTATTTT.